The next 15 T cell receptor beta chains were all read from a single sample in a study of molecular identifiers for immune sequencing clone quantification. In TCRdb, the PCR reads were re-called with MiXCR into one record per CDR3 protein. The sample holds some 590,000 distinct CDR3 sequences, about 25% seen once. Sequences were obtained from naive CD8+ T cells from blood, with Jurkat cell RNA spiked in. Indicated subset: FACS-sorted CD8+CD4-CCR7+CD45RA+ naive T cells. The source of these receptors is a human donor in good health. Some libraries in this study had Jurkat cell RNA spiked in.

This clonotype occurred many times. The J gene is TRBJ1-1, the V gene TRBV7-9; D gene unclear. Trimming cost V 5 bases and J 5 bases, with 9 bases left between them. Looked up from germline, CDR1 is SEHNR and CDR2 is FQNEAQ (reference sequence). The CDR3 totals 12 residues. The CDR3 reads CASSPRLTEAFF. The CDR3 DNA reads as TGTGCCAGCAGCCCCCGCCTGACTGAAGCTTTCTTT.

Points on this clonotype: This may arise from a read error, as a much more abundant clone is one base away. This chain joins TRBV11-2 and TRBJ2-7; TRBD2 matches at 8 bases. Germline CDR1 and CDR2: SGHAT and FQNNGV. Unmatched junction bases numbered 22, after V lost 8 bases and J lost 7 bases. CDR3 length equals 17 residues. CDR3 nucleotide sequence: TGTGCCAGCGGCCCTAGCGGGTGGCTAGCGGGTGCTCTAGAGCAGTACTTC. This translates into CASGPSGWLAGALEQYF.

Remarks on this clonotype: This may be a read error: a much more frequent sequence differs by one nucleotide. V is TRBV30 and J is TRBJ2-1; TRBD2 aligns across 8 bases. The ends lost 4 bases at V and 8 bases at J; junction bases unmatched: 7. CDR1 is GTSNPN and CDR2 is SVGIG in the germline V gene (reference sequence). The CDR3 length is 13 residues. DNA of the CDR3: TGTGCCTGGATCGGACCAGCGGGGGATGAGCAGTTCTTC. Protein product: CAWIGPAGDEQFF.

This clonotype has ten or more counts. CDR3 DNA sequence: TGCGCCAGCAGCCAAGATCAACAGGGATCCTACGAGCAGTACTTC. Encoded protein: CASSQDQQGSYEQYF. The gene calls are TRBV4-3 and TRBJ2-7, with D possibly being TRBD1 (6 bases). From germline, CDR1 is LGHNA and CDR2 YSLEER. V lost 0 bases and J lost 1, with 10 bases in between. There are 15 residues in the CDR3.

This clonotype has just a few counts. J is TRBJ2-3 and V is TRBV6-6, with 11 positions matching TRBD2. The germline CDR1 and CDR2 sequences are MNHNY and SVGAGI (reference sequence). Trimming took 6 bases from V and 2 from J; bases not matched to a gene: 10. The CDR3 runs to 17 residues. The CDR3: CASSQTGTSGYTDTQYF. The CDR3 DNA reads TGTGCCAGCAGCCAGACCGGGACTAGCGGATACACAGATACGCAGTATTTT.

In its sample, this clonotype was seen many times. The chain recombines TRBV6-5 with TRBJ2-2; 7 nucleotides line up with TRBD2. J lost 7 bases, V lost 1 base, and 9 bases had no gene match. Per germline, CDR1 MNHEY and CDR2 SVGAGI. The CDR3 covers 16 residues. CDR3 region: CASSYLGGGGIGELFF. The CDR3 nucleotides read TGTGCCAGCAGTTACTTGGGCGGGGGAGGCATCGGGGAGCTGTTTTTT.

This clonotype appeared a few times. CDR3 in amino acids: CSARVRGQGSDTQYF. CDR3 DNA: TGCAGTGCTAGAGTTAGGGGACAGGGCTCAGATACGCAGTATTTT. The chain joins TRBV20-1 to TRBJ2-3; 9 bases are shared with TRBD1. After removal of 1 base from V and 4 bases from J, the junction contained 6 bases not matched to a gene. Looked up from germline, CDR1 is DFQATT and CDR2 is SNEGSKA (reference sequence). The CDR3 has 15 residues.

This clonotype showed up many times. CDR3 amino acids: CASSQDSPYAFF. The DNA of the CDR3 is TGTGCCAGCAGCCAGGACAGTCCTTACGCTTTCTTT. The chain is built from TRBV7-9 and TRBJ1-1; maybe TRBD1 (6 bases). In germline, CDR1 is SEHNR, CDR2 FQNEAQ (reference sequence). This CDR3 has 12 residues. V was shortened by 5 bases and J by 11 bases, with 15 bases between the two germline ends.

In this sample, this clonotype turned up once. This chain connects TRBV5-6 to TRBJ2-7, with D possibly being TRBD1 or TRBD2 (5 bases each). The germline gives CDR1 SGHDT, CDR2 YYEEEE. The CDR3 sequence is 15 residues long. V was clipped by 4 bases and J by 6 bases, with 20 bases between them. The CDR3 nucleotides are TGTGCCAGCAGCATGGTACGGGGACCGGGCGTCGAGCAGTACTTC. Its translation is CASSMVRGPGVEQYF.

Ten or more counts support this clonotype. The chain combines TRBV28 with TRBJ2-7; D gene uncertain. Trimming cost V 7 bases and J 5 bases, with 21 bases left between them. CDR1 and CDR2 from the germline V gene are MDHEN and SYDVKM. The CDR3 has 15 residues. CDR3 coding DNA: TGTGCCAGCACCCAACGTGAGCTAGAGTGGAACGAGCAGTACTTC. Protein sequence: CASTQRELEWNEQYF.

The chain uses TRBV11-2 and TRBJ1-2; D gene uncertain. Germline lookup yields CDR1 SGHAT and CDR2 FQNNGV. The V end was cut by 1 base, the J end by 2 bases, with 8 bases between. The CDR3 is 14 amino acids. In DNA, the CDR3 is TGTGCCAGCAGCTTAGGGAGAGGGAACTATGGCTACACCTTC. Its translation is CASSLGRGNYGYTF. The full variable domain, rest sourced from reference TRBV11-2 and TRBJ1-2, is EAGVAQSPRYKIIEKRQSVAFWCNPISGHATLYWYQQILGQGPKLLIQFQNNGVVDDSQLPKDRFSAERLKGVDSTLKIQPAKLEDSAVYLCASSLGRGNYGYTFGSGTRLTVV.

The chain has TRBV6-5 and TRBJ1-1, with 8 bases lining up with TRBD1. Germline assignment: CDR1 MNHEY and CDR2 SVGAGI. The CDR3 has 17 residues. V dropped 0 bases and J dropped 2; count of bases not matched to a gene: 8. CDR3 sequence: CASSYSSQGARNTEAFF. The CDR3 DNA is TGTGCCAGCAGTTACTCATCTCAGGGGGCGCGTAACACTGAAGCTTTCTTT.

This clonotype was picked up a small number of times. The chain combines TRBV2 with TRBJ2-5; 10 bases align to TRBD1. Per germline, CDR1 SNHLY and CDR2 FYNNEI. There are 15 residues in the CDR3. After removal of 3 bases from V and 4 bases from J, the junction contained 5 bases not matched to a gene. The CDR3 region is CASSETGGYGETQYF. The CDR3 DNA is TGTGCCAGCAGTGAGACAGGGGGCTACGGAGAGACCCAGTACTTC. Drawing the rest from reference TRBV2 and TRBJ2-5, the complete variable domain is EPEVTQTPSHQVTQMGQEVILRCVPISNHLYFYWYRQILGQKVEFLVSFYNNEISEKSEIFDDQFSVERPDGSNFTLKIRSTKLEDSAMYFCASSETGGYGETQYFGPGTRLLVL.

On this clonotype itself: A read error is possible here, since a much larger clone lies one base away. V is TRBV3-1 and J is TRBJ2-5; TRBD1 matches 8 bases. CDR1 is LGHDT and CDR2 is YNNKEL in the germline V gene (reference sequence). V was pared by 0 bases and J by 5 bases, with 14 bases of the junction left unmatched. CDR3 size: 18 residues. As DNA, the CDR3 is TGTGCCAGCAGCCAAGAGAGTGTCGGGACAGGCTTTTACGAGACCCAGTACTTC. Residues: CASSQESVGTGFYETQYF.

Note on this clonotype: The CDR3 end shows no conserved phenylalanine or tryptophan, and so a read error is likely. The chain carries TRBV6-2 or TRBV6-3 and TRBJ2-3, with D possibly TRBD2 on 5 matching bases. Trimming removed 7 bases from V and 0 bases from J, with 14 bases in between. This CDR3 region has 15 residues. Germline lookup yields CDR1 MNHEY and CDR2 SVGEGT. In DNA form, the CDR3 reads TGTGCCAGCACCCCGGGGTACCTTAGCACAGATACGCAGTATTAT. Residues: CASTPGYLSTDTQYY.